This T cell receptor (beta chain) was observed in a study of OX40 agonist ivuxolimab in advanced cancers. Sequencing was performed with immunoSEQ multiplex PCR; in TCRdb, only in-frame clones are kept and a portion is missing. Of around 63,000 clones in the sample, 92% were seen once. This CDR3 has 13 amino acids. Trimming removed 3 bases from V and 3 bases from J, with 9 bases in between. The germline V gene encodes CDR1 SNHLY and CDR2 FYNNEI. The chain links TRBV2 to TRBJ2-7, with D hard to call. The source is an adult with an advanced solid tumor such as melanoma, head and neck, liver or kidney cancer. The source was CD4+ or CD8+ T cells sorted from blood, collected in a trial of the OX40 agonist ivuxolimab. The CDR3 coding sequence is TGTGCCAGCAGTGATGGGCAGAACTACGAGCAGTACTTC. It encodes CASSDGQNYEQYF.